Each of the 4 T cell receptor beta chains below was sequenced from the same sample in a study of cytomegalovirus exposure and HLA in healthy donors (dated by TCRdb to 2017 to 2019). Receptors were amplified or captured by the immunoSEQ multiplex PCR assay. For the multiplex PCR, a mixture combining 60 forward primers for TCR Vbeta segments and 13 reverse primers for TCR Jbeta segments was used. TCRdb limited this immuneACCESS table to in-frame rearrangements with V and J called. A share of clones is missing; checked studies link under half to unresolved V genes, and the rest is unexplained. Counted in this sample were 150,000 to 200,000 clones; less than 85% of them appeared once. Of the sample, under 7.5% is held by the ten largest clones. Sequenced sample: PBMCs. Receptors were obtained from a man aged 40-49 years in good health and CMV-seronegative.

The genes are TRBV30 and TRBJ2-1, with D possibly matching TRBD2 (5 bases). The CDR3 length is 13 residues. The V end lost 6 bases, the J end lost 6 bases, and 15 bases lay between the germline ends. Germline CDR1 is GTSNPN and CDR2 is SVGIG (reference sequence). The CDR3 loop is CACLAPSGNEQFF. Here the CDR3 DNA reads TGTGCCTGTTTAGCCCCAAGCGGCAATGAGCAGTTCTTC.

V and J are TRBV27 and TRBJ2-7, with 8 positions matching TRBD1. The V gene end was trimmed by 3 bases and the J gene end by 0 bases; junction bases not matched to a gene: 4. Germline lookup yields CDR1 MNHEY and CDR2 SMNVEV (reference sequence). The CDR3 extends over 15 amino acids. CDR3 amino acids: CASSFSGQGSYEQYF. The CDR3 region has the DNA TGTGCCAGCAGTTTTTCCGGACAGGGCTCCTACGAGCAGTACTTC.

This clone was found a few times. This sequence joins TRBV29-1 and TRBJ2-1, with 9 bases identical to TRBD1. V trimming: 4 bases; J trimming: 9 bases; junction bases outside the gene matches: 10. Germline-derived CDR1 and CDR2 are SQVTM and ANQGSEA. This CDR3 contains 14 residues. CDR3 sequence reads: CSVGTGTGSSEQFF. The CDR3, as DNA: TGCAGCGTTGGGACCGGGACAGGGTCCTCTGAGCAGTTCTTC.

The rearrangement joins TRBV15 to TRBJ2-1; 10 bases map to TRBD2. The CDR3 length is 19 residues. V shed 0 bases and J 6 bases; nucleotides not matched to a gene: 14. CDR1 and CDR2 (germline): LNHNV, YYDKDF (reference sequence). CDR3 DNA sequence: TGTGCCACCAGCAGAGATTGGGGCTTTACTAGCGGGAAACTCAATGAGCAGTTCTTC. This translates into CATSRDWGFTSGKLNEQFF.